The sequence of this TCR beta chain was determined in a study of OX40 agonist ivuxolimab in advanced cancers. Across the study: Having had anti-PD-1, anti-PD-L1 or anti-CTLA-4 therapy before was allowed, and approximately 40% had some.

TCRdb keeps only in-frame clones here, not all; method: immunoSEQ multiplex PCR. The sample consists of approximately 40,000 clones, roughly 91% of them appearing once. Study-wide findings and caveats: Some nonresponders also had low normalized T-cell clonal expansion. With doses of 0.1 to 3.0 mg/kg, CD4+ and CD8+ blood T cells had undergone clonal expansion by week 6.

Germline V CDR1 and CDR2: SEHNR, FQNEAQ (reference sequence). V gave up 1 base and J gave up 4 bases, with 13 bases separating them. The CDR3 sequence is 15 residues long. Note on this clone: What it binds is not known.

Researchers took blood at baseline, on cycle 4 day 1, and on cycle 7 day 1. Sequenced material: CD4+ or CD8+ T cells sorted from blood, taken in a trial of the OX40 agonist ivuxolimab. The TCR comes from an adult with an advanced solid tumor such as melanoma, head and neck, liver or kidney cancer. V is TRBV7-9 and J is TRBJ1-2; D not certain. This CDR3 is CASSLDQRATYGYTF. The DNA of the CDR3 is TGTGCCAGCAGCTTAGATCAGAGAGCCACCTATGGCTACACCTTC.